Each of the 2 T cell receptor beta chains below was sequenced from the same sample in a study of cytomegalovirus exposure and HLA in healthy donors. PCR amplification relied on 60 Vbeta primers (plus 13 Jbeta primers). Assay used: immunoSEQ multiplex PCR; TCRdb lists only in-frame clones, some missing. Among about 200,000 clones listed, around nine tenths were seen once. The sequenced sample was PBMCs. The receptors were gathered from a woman in her twenties or thirties in good health and CMV-seronegative.

The chain employs TRBV5-1 and TRBJ2-5; 7 bases map to TRBD2. The trim removed 3 bases at V and 1 base at J, leaving 9 bases unmatched. The length of the CDR3 is 16 residues. The V gene's germline CDR1 is SGHRS and CDR2 YFSETQ. This CDR3 is CASSSAHSSGQETQYF. The DNA for the CDR3 is TGCGCCAGCAGCTCGGCCCATTCTAGCGGCCAAGAGACCCAGTACTTC.

The chain joins TRBV19 to TRBJ2-5; 9 bases map to TRBD2. CDR1 is LNHDA, CDR2 SQIVND, per germline (reference sequence). Germline trimming cut 0 bases from V and 5 bases from J; bases unmatched to any gene: 10. This CDR3 contains 17 residues. The CDR3 sequence: CASSIDPPSGEAETQYF. DNA for the CDR3: TGTGCCAGTAGTATAGATCCCCCTAGCGGGGAAGCGGAGACCCAGTACTTC.